The clone carrying this TCR beta chain was seen a handful of times. Its antigen is undetermined. Vbeta (60) and Jbeta (13) primers were used in the PCR. The table came from immunoSEQ multiplex PCR; TCRdb's copy has only in-frame clones and leaves some out. The data show about 160,000 clones, about three quarters seen once. Germline CDR1 is LNHDA and CDR2 is SQIVND (reference sequence). The CDR3 has 14 residues. V was trimmed by 4 bases and J by 5 bases, leaving 14 bases between them. This entry belongs to a study of cytomegalovirus exposure and HLA in healthy donors. Looking at the study overall: Falling in the Caucasian-associated ancestry cluster were roughly 80% of 398 genotyped donors. Study-level points and caveats: Sequencing probably produced one cluster of sequence variants that were highly shared. There were some public TCRs occurring in many donors, but most TCR sequences were rare. Several of the most significant clusters appeared linked to common viral pathogens, based on a later analysis.

Specimen: PBMCs. The TCR was taken from a woman in her thirties or forties in good health and CMV-seronegative. The J gene is TRBJ1-1, the V gene TRBV19, with a possible D match to TRBD1 (5 bases). The CDR3 nucleotides read TGTGCCAGTAGTACATCGGCAGGGCGGACTGAAGCTTTCTTT. This translates into CASSTSAGRTEAFF.